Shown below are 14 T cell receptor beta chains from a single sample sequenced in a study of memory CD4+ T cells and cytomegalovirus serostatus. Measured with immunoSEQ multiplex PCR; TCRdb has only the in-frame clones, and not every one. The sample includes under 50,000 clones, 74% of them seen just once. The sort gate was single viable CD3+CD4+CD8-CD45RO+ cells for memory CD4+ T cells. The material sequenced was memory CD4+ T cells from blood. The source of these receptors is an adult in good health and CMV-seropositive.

The CDR3 here is CASTVGGGNEQYF. CDR3 nucleotides: TGTGCCAGCACGGTGGGGGGCGGAAACGAGCAGTACTTC. The chain joins TRBV18 to TRBJ2-7, with D possibly being TRBD1 or TRBD2 (6 bases each). The CDR3 has 13 residues. The ends were cut back, 8 bases at V and 5 bases at J, with 16 bases in the middle. Germline V gene data show CDR1 as KGHSH and CDR2 as LQKENI.

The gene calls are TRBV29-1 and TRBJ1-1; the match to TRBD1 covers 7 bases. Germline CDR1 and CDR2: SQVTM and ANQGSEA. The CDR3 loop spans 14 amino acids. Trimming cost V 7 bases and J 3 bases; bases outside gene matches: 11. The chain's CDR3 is CSGRKDREYTEAFF. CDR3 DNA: TGCAGCGGCCGGAAAGACAGGGAGTACACTGAAGCTTTCTTT. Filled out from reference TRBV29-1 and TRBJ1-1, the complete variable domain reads SAVISQKPSRDICQRGTSLTIQCQVDSQVTMMFWYRQQPGQSLTLIATANQGSEATYESGFVIDKFPISRPNLTFSTLTVSNMSPEDSSIYLCSGRKDREYTEAFFGQGTRLTVV.

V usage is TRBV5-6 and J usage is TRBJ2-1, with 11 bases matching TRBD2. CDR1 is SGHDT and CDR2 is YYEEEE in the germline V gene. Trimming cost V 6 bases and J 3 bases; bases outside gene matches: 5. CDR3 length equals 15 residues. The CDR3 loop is CASTQLAGGYNEQFF. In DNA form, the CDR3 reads TGTGCCAGCACCCAGCTAGCGGGGGGCTACAATGAGCAGTTCTTC.

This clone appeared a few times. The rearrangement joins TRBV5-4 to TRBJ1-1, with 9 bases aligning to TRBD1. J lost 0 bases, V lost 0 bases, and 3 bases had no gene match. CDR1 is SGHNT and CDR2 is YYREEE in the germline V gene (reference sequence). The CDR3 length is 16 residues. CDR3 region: CASSLEQGAVNTEAFF. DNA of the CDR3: TGTGCCAGCAGCTTGGAACAGGGGGCAGTGAACACTGAAGCTTTCTTT. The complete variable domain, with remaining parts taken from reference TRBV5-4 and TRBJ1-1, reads ETGVTQSPTHLIKTRGQQVTLRCSSQSGHNTVSWYQQALGQGPQFIFQYYREEENGRGNFPPRFSGLQFPNYSSELNVNALELDDSALYLCASSLEQGAVNTEAFFGQGTRLTVV.

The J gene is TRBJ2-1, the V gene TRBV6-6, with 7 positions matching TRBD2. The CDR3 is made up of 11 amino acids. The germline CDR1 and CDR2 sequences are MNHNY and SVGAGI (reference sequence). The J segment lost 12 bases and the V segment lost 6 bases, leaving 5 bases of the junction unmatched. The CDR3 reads CASRNRGGQFF. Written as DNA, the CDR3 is TGTGCCAGCAGAAACCGCGGGGGGCAGTTCTTC.

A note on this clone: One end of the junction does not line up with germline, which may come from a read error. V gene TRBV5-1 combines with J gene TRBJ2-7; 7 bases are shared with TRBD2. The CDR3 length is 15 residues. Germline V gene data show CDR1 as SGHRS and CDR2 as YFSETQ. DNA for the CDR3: TGCGCCGGCAGCTTGAGTGCGGGGGTGGTCTACGAGCAGTACTTC. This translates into CAGSLSAGVVYEQYF.

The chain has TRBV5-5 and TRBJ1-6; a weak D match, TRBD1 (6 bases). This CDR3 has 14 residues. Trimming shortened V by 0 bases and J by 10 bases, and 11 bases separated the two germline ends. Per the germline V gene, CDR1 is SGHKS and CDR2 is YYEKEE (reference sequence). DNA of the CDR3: TGTGCCAGCAGCTTGGGCGGGGGGCAGTCACCCCTCCACTTT. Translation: CASSLGGGQSPLHF.

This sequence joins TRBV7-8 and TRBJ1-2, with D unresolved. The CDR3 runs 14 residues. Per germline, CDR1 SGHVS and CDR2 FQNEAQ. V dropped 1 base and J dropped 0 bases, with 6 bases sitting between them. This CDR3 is CASSLVSANYGYTF. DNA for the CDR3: TGTGCCAGCAGCTTAGTGTCAGCTAACTATGGCTACACCTTC.

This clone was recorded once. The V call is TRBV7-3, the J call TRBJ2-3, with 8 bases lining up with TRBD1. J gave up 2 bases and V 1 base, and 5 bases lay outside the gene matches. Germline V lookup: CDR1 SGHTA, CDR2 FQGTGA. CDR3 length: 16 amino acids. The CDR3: CASSLNTGGYTDTQYF. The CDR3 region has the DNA TGTGCCAGCAGCTTAAATACAGGGGGATACACAGATACGCAGTATTTT.

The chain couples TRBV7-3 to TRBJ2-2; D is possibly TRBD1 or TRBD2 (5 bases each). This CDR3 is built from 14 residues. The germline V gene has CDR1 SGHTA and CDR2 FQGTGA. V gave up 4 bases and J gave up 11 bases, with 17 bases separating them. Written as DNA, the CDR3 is TGTGCCAGCAGCTCTCGGGACGGATCGCTTGAGCTGTTTTTT. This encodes CASSSRDGSLELFF.

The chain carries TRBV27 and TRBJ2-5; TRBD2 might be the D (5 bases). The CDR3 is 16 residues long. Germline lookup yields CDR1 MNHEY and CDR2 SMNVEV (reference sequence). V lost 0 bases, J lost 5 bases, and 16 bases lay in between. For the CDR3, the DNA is TGTGCCAGCAGTTTATCGTCGACTACCGTAGGGGAGACCCAGTACTTC. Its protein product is CASSLSSTTVGETQYF.

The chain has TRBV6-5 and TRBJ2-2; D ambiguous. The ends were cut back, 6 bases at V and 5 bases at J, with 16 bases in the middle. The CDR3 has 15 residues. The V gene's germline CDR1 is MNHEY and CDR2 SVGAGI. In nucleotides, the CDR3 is TGTGCCAGCAGGCACCAATCAACAAATACCGGGGAGCTGTTTTTT. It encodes CASRHQSTNTGELFF.

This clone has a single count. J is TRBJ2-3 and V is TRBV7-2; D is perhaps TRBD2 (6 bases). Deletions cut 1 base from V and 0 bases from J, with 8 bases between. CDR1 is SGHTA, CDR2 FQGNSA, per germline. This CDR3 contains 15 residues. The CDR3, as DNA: TGTGCCAGCAGCTTAGACGGGGGAAGCACAGATACGCAGTATTTT. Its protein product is CASSLDGGSTDTQYF.

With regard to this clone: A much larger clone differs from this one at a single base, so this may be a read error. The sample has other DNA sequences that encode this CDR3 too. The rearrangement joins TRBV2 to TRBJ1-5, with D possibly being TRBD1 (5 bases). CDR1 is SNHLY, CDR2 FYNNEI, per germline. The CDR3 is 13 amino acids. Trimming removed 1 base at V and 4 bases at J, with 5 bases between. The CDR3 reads CASSEEGNQPQHF. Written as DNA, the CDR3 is TGTGCCAGCAGTGAAGAGGGGAATCAGCCCCAGCATTTT.